The clone carrying this TCR beta chain was recorded once. Its cognate antigen is unknown. The record originates from a study of cytomegalovirus exposure and HLA in healthy donors. Study observations and caveats: TRBV6-2, TRBV6-3 and some other V segments were excluded as indistinguishable.

Healthy bone marrow donors formed the donor group. The PCR ran on 60 Vbeta and 13 Jbeta primers. Clones were read by immunoSEQ multiplex PCR, and TCRdb kept only the in-frame ones, dropping some. The sample has some 180,000 clones; over 60% are singletons. The CDR3 is 16 amino acids. Germline-derived CDR1 and CDR2 are SGHRS and YFSETQ. After removal of 4 bases from V and 0 bases from J, the junction contained 8 bases not matched to a gene. The chain recombines TRBV5-1 with TRBJ2-7, with 9 bases lining up with TRBD1. Sample: PBMCs. This TCR came from a young man in good health and CMV-seronegative. CDR3: CASSRAGTGLSYEQYF. The CDR3 DNA reads as TGCGCCAGCAGCCGTGCAGGGACAGGGCTCTCCTACGAGCAGTACTTC.